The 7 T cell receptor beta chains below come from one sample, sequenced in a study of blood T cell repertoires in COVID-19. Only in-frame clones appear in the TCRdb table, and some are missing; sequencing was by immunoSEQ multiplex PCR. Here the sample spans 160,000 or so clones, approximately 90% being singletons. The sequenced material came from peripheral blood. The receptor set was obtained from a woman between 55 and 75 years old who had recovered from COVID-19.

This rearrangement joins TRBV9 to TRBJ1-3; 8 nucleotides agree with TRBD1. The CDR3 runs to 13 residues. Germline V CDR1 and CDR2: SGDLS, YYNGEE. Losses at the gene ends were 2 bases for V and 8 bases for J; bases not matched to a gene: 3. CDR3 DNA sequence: TGTGCCAGCAGCGTCGGACAGGGTGACACCATATATTTT. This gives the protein CASSVGQGDTIYF.

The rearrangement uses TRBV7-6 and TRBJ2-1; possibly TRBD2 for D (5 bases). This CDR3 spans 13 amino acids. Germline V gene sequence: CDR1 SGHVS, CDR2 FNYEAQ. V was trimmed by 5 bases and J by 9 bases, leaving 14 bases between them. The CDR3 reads CASSPRTSFEQFF. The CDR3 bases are TGTGCCAGCAGCCCTAGGACTTCCTTTGAGCAGTTCTTC.

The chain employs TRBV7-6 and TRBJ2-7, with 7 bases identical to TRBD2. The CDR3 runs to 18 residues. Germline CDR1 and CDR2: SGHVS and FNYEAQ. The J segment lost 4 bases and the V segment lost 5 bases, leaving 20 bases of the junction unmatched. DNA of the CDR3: TGTGCCAGCAGCCCAACCCCCACGAACGCCGGGGGGACTTACGAGCAGTACTTC. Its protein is CASSPTPTNAGGTYEQYF.

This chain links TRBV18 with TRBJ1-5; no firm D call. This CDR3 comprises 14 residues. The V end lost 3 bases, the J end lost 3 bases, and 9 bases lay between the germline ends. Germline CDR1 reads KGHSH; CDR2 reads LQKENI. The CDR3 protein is CASSPSQDNQPQHF. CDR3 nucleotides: TGTGCCAGCTCACCCTCCCAGGACAATCAGCCCCAGCATTTT.

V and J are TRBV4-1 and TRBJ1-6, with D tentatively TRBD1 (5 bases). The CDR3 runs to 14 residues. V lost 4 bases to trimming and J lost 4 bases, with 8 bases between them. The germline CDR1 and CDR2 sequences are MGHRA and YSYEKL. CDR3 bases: TGCGCCAGCAGCCGGGGCCCGTATAATTCACCCCTCCACTTT. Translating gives CASSRGPYNSPLHF.

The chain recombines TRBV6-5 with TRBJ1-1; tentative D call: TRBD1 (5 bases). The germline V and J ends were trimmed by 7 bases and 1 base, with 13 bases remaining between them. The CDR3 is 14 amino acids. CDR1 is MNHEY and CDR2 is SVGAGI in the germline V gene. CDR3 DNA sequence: TGTGCCAGCACTAAACAGGAGTCGAACACTGAAGCTTTCTTT. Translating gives CASTKQESNTEAFF.

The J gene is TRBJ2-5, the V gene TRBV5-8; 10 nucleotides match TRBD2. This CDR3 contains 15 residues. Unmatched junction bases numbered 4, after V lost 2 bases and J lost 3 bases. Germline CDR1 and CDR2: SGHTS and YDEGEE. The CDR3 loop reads CASSFSGGQEETQYF. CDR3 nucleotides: TGTGCCAGCAGCTTTAGCGGGGGGCAGGAAGAGACCCAGTACTTC. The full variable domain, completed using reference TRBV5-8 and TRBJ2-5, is EAGVTQSPTHLIKTRGQQATLRCSPISGHTSVYWYQQALGLGLQFLLWYDEGEERNRGNFPPRFSGRQFPNYSSELNVNALELEDSALYLCASSFSGGQEETQYFGPGTRLLVL.